Each of the 2 T cell receptor beta chains below was sequenced from the same sample in a study of T cells expressing NK-cell markers. TCRdb re-called the 5' RACE reads and catalogs CDR3 proteins one per entry, DNA excluded. This sample contains a few hundred thousand distinct CDR3 sequences. The sample taken for sequencing was blood T cells: a sorted CD56 or NKG2C T cell subset, CD4+ or CD8+ T cells, or bulk PBMC T cells (not recorded which). The source is a man in his late teens or twenties in good health.

This chain uses TRBV2 with TRBJ2-1; TCRdb calls TRBD2, which cannot be checked without DNA. The CDR3 runs to 18 residues. Germline lookup yields CDR1 SNHLY and CDR2 FYNNEI. CDR3 residues: CASSEARLAGSSYNEQFF.

This chain joins TRBV9 and TRBJ2-2; lacking DNA, the TRBD2 call made by TCRdb goes unchecked. This CDR3 is 19 amino acids long. Looked up from germline, CDR1 is SGDLS and CDR2 is YYNGEE. CDR3: CASSSTRDGRRANTGELFF.